This T cell receptor (beta chain) is from a study of T cells expressing NK-cell markers. Study details: Sorted CD3+CD56-NKG2C+, CD3+CD56+NKG2C+ and CD3+CD56+NKG2C- T cells supplied the TCR beta repertoires.

Template switching by 5'RACE with UMIs generated the TCR beta cDNA. Using the 5' RACE reads, TCRdb records one entry per CDR3 protein without DNA. The clone table shows around 380,000 distinct CDR3 sequences, with the ten largest holding around a tenth. Germline V gene lookup returns CDR1 SEHNR and CDR2 FQNEAQ (reference sequence). The CDR3 length is 17 residues. V and J are TRBV7-9 and TRBJ1-6. The TCR sequence derives from a woman in her forties or fifties in good health. Sequencing was carried out using blood T cells: a sorted CD56 or NKG2C T cell subset, CD4+ or CD8+ T cells, or bulk PBMC T cells (not recorded which). The CDR3 is CASSYQLGERSNSPLHF.